This TCR beta chain derives from a study of T cells in localized non-small cell lung cancer. General study results and limits: Only one tumor region went through sequencing, so heterogeneity may still be there.

Some clones are missing from TCRdb's copy, which holds only in-frame ones; the method was immunoSEQ multiplex PCR. This table has 5,500 to 7,500 clones, about 91% appearing once. With respect to this clone: Its antigen is unknown.

The CDR3 runs 14 residues. The germline V and J ends were trimmed by 3 bases and 0 bases, with 8 bases remaining between them. Looked up from germline, CDR1 is LNHDA and CDR2 is SQIVND (reference sequence). The chain uses TRBV19 and TRBJ1-1; D remains unclear. The receptor's source is a male donor at least 60 years old with stage I lung adenocarcinoma. The source was peripheral blood, collected before any cancer treatment. The CDR3 nucleotides are TGTGCCAGTAGTATTGGGAGGGTGAACACTGAAGCTTTCTTT. It encodes CASSIGRVNTEAFF.